This T cell receptor beta chain was obtained from a study of T cells in narcolepsy. Method: immunoSEQ multiplex PCR; TCRdb's copy keeps in-frame clones and lacks some. The sample has around 18,000 clones; around 84% are singletons. Germline loops: CDR1 SGHAT, CDR2 FQNNGV. Deletions cut 5 bases from V and 7 bases from J, with 14 bases between. The CDR3 is made up of 13 amino acids. Study results and caveats: Reportedly, autoreactive clonotypes were serially detected in patients' blood but not controls'. Autoreactive HCRT-specific and TRIB2-specific clonotypes were marked in same-patient CSF-versus-blood CD4+ comparisons.

As for this clone: Its antigen is currently unknown.

This chain uses TRBV11-2 with TRBJ1-2; TRBD1 might be the D (5 bases). This TCR derives from a human donor in good health. The sequencing sample was made of memory (CD45RA-) CD4+ T cells from blood. CDR3 DNA sequence: TGTGCCAGCAGCACCCGACAGTCGGTTGGCTACACCTTC. This translates into CASSTRQSVGYTF.